This T cell receptor (beta chain) was found in a study of blood T cell repertoires in COVID-19. V was shortened by 5 bases and J by 3 bases, with 14 bases between the two germline ends. Germline assignment: CDR1 MDHEN and CDR2 SYDVKM. The CDR3 contains 14 residues. Method: immunoSEQ multiplex PCR; TCRdb's copy keeps in-frame clones and lacks some. The table shows 150,000 to 200,000 clones, with around 80% occurring only once. The sample taken for sequencing was peripheral blood. The rearrangement joins TRBV28 to TRBJ2-7; TRBD1 might be the D (6 bases). This clonotype was sampled from a woman older than 75 with acute or convalescent COVID-19. The CDR3 loop reads CASSHRDIDYEQYF. The CDR3 region has the DNA TGTGCCAGCAGTCACCGGGACATTGACTACGAGCAGTACTTC.